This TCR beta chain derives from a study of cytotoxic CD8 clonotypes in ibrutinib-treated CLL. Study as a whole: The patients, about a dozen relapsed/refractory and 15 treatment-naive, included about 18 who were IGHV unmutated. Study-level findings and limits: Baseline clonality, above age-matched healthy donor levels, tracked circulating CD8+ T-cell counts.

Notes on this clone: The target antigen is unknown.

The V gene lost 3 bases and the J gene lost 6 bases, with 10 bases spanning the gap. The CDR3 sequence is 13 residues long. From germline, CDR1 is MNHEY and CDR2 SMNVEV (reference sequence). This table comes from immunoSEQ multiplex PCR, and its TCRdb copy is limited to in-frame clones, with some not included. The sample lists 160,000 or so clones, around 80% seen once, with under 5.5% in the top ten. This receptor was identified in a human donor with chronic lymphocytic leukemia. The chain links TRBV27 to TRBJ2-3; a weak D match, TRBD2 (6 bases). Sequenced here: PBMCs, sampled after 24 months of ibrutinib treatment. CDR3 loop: CASSLTSLDTQYF. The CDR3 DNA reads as TGTGCCAGCAGTTTGACTAGTCTGGATACGCAGTATTTT.